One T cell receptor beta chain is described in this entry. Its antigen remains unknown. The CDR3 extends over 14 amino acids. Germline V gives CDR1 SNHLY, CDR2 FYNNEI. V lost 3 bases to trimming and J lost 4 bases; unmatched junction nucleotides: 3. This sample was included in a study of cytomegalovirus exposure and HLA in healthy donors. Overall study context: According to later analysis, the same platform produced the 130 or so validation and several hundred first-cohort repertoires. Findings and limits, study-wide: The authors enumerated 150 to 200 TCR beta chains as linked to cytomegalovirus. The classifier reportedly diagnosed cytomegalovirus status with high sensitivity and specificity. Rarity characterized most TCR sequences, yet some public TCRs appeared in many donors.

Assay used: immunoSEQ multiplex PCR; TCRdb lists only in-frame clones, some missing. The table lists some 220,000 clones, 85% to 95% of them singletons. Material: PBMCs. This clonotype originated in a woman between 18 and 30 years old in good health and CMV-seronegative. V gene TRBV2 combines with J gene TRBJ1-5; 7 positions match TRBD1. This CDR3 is CASSEGTANQPQHF. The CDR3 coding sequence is TGTGCCAGCAGTGAGGGGACAGCAAATCAGCCCCAGCATTTT.